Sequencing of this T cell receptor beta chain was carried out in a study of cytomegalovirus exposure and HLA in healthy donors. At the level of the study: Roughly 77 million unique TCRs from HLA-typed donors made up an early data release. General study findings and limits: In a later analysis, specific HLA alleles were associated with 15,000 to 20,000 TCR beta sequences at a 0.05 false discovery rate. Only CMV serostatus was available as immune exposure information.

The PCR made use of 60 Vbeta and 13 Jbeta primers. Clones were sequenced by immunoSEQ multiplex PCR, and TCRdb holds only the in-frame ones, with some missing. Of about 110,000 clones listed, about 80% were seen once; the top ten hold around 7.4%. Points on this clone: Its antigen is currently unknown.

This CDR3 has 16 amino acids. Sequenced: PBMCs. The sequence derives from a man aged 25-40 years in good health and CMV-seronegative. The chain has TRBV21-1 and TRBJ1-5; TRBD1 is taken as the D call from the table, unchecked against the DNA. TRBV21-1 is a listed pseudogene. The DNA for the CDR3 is TGTGCCAGCAGCAAAGTTTGTACAGGGGAGGAGCAGCCCCAGCATTTT. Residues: CASSKVCTGEEQPQHF.